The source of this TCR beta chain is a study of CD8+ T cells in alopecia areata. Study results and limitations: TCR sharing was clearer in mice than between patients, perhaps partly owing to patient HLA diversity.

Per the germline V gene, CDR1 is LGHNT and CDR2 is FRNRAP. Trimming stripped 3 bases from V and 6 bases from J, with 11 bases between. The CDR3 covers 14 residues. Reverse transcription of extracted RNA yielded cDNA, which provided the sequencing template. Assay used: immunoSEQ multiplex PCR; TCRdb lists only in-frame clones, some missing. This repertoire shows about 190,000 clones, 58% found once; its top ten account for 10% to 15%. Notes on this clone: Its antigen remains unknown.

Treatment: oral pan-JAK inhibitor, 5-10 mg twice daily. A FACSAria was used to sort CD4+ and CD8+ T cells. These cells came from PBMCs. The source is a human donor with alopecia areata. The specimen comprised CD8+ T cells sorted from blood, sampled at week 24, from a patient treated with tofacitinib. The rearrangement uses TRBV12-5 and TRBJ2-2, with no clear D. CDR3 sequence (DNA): TGTGCTAGTGGTTTTACGCCTGCCGCCGGGGAGCTGTTTTTT. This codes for CASGFTPAAGELFF.